These 3 T cell receptor beta chains share one sample of origin, sequenced in a study of T cells after posttransplantation cyclophosphamide. The data were produced by immunoSEQ multiplex PCR, yet TCRdb's version contains in-frame clones alone and is incomplete. The table lists 7,500 to 10,000 clones, roughly 80% of them singletons. Treatment was busulfan-fludarabine conditioning, a marrow graft, and cyclophosphamide on days +3 and +4. The sequencing used PBMCs, collected around 2,000 days after a stem cell transplant with posttransplant cyclophosphamide. The receptors come from a female patient between 40 and 50 years old who received an allogeneic stem cell transplant from a related donor, was CMV-positive, and had no GVHD. Some T cells may arise from the graft donor.

The chain carries TRBV5-5 and TRBJ2-4, with 8 positions matching TRBD1. The junction had 7 bases not matched to a gene; V was cut back by 5 bases and J by 6 bases. This CDR3 is built from 14 residues. CDR1 is SGHKS and CDR2 is YYEKEE in the germline V gene (reference sequence). The CDR3 protein is CASSSGQGGNIQYF. CDR3 coding DNA: TGTGCCAGCAGTTCTGGACAGGGAGGAAACATTCAGTACTTC.

This sequence joins TRBV11-3 and TRBJ2-3, with 9 bases fitting TRBD1. The J segment lost 4 bases and the V segment lost 4 bases, leaving 12 bases of the junction unmatched. The CDR3 loop spans 17 amino acids. CDR1 is SGHNT and CDR2 is YENEEA in the germline V gene. The CDR3 sequence is CASSSRGQGGWSDTQYF. In DNA, the CDR3 is TGTGCCAGCAGCTCCCGGGGACAGGGTGGTTGGTCAGATACGCAGTATTTT.

J is TRBJ2-7 and V is TRBV9, with 7 bases fitting TRBD2. The CDR3 length is 15 residues. Trimming cost V 0 bases and J 2 bases; bases outside gene matches: 5. Germline loops: CDR1 SGDLS, CDR2 YYNGEE. Here the CDR3 reads CASSVASGTTYEQYF. Here the CDR3 DNA reads TGTGCCAGCAGCGTAGCCAGCGGGACGACCTACGAGCAGTACTTC.